The following is a TCR beta chain sequence with its context. These data are taken from a study of blood T cell repertoires in COVID-19. Study in general: T cells, B-cell-depleted T cells, or PBMCs supplied cDNA or gDNA.

Per the study methods: Reference gene primer amplification yielded estimated nucleated cell counts. TCRdb's copy holds only in-frame clones and misses some; the assay was immunoSEQ multiplex PCR. That table furnishes V, J and clone size, whereas the DNA furnished D and trimming. The sample shows fewer than 200,000 clones, over 70% of them seen only once. Membership in each cohort depended on participant-reported clinical history. Sequencing was carried out using PBMCs or T cells enriched from blood (not recorded which). This sequence was found in a woman aged 50 to 60 in a cohort exposed to, infected with or recovered from COVID-19 (not recorded which).

The CDR3 DNA is TGTGCCAGCAGTTTTCCGGCTAGCGGGGGGTCAGAGACCCAGTACTTC. As protein: CASSFPASGGSETQYF. J is TRBJ2-5 and V is TRBV28, with 11 bases lining up with TRBD2. CDR1 is MDHEN, CDR2 SYDVKM, per germline. V was clipped by 3 bases and J by 4 bases; unmatched bases: 7. The CDR3 runs to 16 residues.